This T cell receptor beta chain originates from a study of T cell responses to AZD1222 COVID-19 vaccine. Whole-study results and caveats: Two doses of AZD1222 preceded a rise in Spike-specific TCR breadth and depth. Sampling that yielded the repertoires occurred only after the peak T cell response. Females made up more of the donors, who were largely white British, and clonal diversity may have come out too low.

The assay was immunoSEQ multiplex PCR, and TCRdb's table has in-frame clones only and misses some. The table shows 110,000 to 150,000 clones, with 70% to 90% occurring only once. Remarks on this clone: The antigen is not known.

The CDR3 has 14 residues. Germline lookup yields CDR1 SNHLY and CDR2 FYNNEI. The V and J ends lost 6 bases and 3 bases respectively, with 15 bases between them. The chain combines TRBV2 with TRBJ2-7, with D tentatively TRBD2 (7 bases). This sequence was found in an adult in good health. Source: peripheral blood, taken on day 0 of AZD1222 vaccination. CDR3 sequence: CASRGGQGIYEQYF. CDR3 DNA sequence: TGTGCCAGCAGGGGGGGGCAGGGCATCTACGAGCAGTACTTC.